A selection of T cell receptor beta chains follows, all from one sample in a study of PD-L1 blockade in urothelial cancer. Libraries were prepared by immunoSEQ multiplex PCR; TCRdb keeps only in-frame clonotypes and omits some of them. The sample includes 70,000 or so clones, roughly nine tenths of them seen just once. The starting material was PBMCs, obtained around atezolizumab (anti-PD-L1) treatment. These receptors all stem from a man between 65 and 79 years old with urothelial cancer. Each CDR3 is given with its conserved first and last residue. D genes are given only for firm matches. Only some rows state a clone size, as once, few, many or a class for expanded clones.

TRBJ2-7,-,TRBV20-1,11,-,TGCAGTGGGGAACTCAGGGACGAGCAGTACTTC,CSGELRDEQYF
TRBJ2-7,-,TRBV6-1,13,TRBD1,TGTGCCAGCACTTGGACAGGGTCCTACGAGCAGTACTTC,CASTWTGSYEQYF
TRBJ1-2,-,TRBV7-8,15,-,TGTGCCAGCAGCCCGAGGGGGTGGGGGATAGGGGGCTACACCTTC,CASSPRGWGIGGYTF
TRBJ2-3,-,TRBV27,11,-,TGTGCCAGCAGTTCTTTTGATACGCAGTATTTT,CASSSFDTQYF
TRBJ2-1,-,TRBV19,15,TRBD2,TGTGCCAGTAGTCCTAATTGGGGCGGGAGAAATGAGCAGTTCTTC,CASSPNWGGRNEQFF
TRBJ1-4,-,TRBV9,16,TRBD1,TGTGCCAGCAGCCAATACTTAGGACAGGGGAATGAAAAACTGTTTTTT,CASSQYLGQGNEKLFF
TRBJ2-6,-,TRBV15,13,-,TGTGCCTCCGGAGTCTCTGGGGCCAACGTCCTGACTTTC,CASGVSGANVLTF
TRBJ2-1,once,TRBV10-3,15,-,TGTGCCATCAGTGAGTCAGGGGCAAAGGACAATGAGCAGTTCTTC,CAISESGAKDNEQFF
TRBJ1-2,-,TRBV7-9,14,TRBD1,TGTGCCAGCAGCCCCTATACAGGGGCCCATGGCTACACCTTC,CASSPYTGAHGYTF
TRBJ2-1,-,TRBV5-1,16,TRBD1,TGCGCCAGCAGCTTGGAAGGACAGGGGGGTTACAATGAGCAGTTCTTC,CASSLEGQGGYNEQFF
TRBJ2-1,-,TRBV11-2,14,-,TGTGCCAGCAGCTTTGTCAGGGGTTACAATGAGCAGTTCTTC,CASSFVRGYNEQFF
TRBJ2-2,-,TRBV2,15,-,TGTGCCAGCAGTGACAGGGGGACTAACACCGGGGAGCTGTTTTTT,CASSDRGTNTGELFF
TRBJ1-4,-,TRBV19,15,-,TGTGCCAGTAGTATTGCTAGGACAGTCGGTGAAAAACTGTTTTTT,CASSIARTVGEKLFF
TRBJ1-4,-,TRBV2,14,TRBD1,TGTGCCAGCAGCGCGGGACAGCGAGGTGGAAAACTGTTTTTT,CASSAGQRGGKLFF
TRBJ1-1,-,TRBV5-4,14,-,TGTGCCAGCAGCCTGGTGGGGAGTAACACTGAAGCTTTCTTT,CASSLVGSNTEAFF
TRBJ1-1,-,TRBV19,13,-,TGTGCCAGTAGTATCAGGACGGGGACTGAAGCTTTCTTT,CASSIRTGTEAFF
TRBJ2-5,-,TRBV2,12,-,TGTGCCAGCAGTGAATTGCGAGAGACCCAGTACTTC,CASSELRETQYF
TRBJ1-4,-,TRBV2,14,-,TGTGCCAGCAGTGATGCAGGGATGGGCGAAAAACTGTTTTTT,CASSDAGMGEKLFF
TRBJ1-5,-,TRBV19,19,TRBD1,TGTGCCAGTCCTCCGGCCCGGGACAGGGAATCAGGGGGCAATCAGCCCCAGCATTTT,CASPPARDRESGGNQPQHF
TRBJ2-3,-,TRBV7-2,18,TRBD2,TGTGCCAGCAGCCCTGGACTAGCGGGAGCTACTAGCACAGATACGCAGTATTTT,CASSPGLAGATSTDTQYF
TRBJ1-4,once,TRBV5-1,16,-,TGCGCCAGCAGCTTGTCGGTTTTCCGGGAGGGGGAAAAACTGTTTTTT,CASSLSVFREGEKLFF
TRBJ2-3,-,TRBV6-5,16,TRBD2,TGTGCCAGCAGTTACTCAGGCGGGAGGGACGGAGATACGCAGTATTTT,CASSYSGGRDGDTQYF
TRBJ2-3,-,TRBV9,15,TRBD2,TGTGCCAGCAGCGTAGCGGGACTAGCGGCAGATACGCAGTATTTT,CASSVAGLAADTQYF
TRBJ2-5,-,TRBV20-1,11,-,TGCAGTGCCATATCAGGGGAGACCCAGTACTTC,CSAISGETQYF
TRBJ2-1,-,TRBV19,15,TRBD2,TGTGCCAGTAGTAGAGGGGCGGGAGAAGGGCATGAGCAGTTCTTC,CASSRGAGEGHEQFF
TRBJ1-4,-,TRBV28,15,-,TGTGCCAGCAGTCCCAGCGGGCAGAGATCAGAAAAACTGTTTTTT,CASSPSGQRSEKLFF
TRBJ1-2,-,TRBV6-5,15,TRBD1,TGTGCCAGCAGTTACTCGCTAGCACAGGGGGGCGGCTACACCTTC,CASSYSLAQGGGYTF
TRBJ1-1,-,TRBV5-1,14,TRBD1,TGCGCCAGCAGCTTGCTACCGGACAGGGTTGAAGCTTTCTTT,CASSLLPDRVEAFF
TRBJ2-2,-,TRBV2,15,-,TGTGCCAGCAGTGAAGAGCTAGCGCACACCGGGGAGCTGTTTTTT,CASSEELAHTGELFF
TRBJ2-7,-,TRBV6-1,14,-,TGTGCCAGTGACGGACTAAGGGGATCGGGAGAGCAGTACTTC,CASDGLRGSGEQYF
TRBJ2-1,-,TRBV6-6,15,-,TGTGCCAGCAGTCGACGACAGACGACTAGCAATGAGCAGTTCTTC,CASSRRQTTSNEQFF
TRBJ1-4,-,TRBV6-1,13,-,TGTGCCAGCACACGACCAACCCCGGGTGAACTGTTTTTT,CASTRPTPGELFF
TRBJ2-2,-,TRBV15,15,-,TGTGCCACCAGCAGAGTAACTCCGAACACCGGGGAGCTGTTTTTT,CATSRVTPNTGELFF
TRBJ2-5,-,TRBV19,14,-,TGTGCCAGTAGTATAACGACTACCCAAGAGACCCAGTACTTC,CASSITTTQETQYF
TRBJ2-5,-,TRBV7-9,16,TRBD2,TGTGCCAGCAGCTTAAAGCTCGGACTAGCGGAAGAGACCCAGTACTTC,CASSLKLGLAEETQYF
TRBJ2-5,-,TRBV18,13,-,TGTGCCAGCTCACCGAGGACTGAAGAGACCCAGTACTTC,CASSPRTEETQYF
TRBJ1-5,-,TRBV28,17,TRBD1,TGTGCCAGCAGGCGGGACAGGGGGTTGAATAGCAATCAGCCCCAGCATTTT,CASRRDRGLNSNQPQHF
TRBJ2-1,once,TRBV7-3,14,TRBD2,TGTGCCAGCAGCCCCCCGGGAGGGAGGAATGAGCAGTTCTTC,CASSPPGGRNEQFF
TRBJ1-2,-,TRBV9,15,-,TGTGCCAGCAGCACTCGGACCCTCGCGGGCTATGGCTACACCTTC,CASSTRTLAGYGYTF
TRBJ2-3,-,TRBV7-3,14,-,TGTGCCAGCAGCCTGGGACTGGATTTTGATACGCAGTATTTT,CASSLGLDFDTQYF
TRBJ2-7,-,TRBV28,14,TRBD2,TGTGCCAGCAGTAATTACGGGGGGTCCTACGAGCAGTACTTC,CASSNYGGSYEQYF
TRBJ2-7,-,TRBV6-5,14,-,TGTGCCAGCCGAAACAGCCTCTCCAATTACGAGCAGTACTTC,CASRNSLSNYEQYF
TRBJ2-1,-,TRBV4-2,17,TRBD2,TGTGCCAGCAGCCAAGGAAGCGGGGTCTACCACTACAATGAGCAGTTCTTC,CASSQGSGVYHYNEQFF
TRBJ2-3,-,TRBV6-4,15,TRBD1,TGTGCCAGCAAACTGACAGGGACCTTTACAGATACGCAGTATTTT,CASKLTGTFTDTQYF
TRBJ2-3,-,TRBV5-1,13,-,TGCGCCAGCAGCTTGGTCGAGGGAGATACGCAGTATTTT,CASSLVEGDTQYF
TRBJ2-2,-,TRBV5-1,16,TRBD2,TGCGCCAGCAGCTTGAGTGGGACTACGAACACCGGGGAGCTGTTTTTT,CASSLSGTTNTGELFF